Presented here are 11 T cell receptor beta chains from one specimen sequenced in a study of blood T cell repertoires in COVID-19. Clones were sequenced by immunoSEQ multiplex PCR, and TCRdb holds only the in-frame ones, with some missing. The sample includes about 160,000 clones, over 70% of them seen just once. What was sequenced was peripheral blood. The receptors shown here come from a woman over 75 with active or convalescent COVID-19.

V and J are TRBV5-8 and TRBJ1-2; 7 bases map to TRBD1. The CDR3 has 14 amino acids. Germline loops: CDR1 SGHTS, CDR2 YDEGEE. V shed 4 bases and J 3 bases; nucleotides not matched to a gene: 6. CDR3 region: CASSPRGSDYGYTF. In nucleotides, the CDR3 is TGTGCCAGCAGCCCCAGGGGGTCGGACTATGGCTACACCTTC.

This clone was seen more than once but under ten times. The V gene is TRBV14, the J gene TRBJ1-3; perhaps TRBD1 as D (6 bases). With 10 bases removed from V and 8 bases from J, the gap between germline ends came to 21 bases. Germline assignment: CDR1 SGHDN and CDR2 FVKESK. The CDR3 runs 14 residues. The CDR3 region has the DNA TGTGCCACCCCAGAGGGACATCTATTAGACACCATATATTTT. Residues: CATPEGHLLDTIYF. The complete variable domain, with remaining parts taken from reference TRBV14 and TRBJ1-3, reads EAGVTQFPSHSVIEKGQTVTLRCDPISGHDNLYWYRRVMGKEIKFLLHFVKESKQDESGMPNNRFLAERTGGTYSTLKVQPAELEDSGVYFCATPEGHLLDTIYFGEGSWLTVV.

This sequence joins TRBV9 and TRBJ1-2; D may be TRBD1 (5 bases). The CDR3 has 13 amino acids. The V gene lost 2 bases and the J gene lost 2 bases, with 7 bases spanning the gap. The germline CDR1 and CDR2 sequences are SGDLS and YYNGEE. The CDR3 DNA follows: TGTGCCAGCAGCGTCCAGGGAAACTATGGCTACACCTTC. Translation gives CASSVQGNYGYTF. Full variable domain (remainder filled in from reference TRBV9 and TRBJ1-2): DSGVTQTPKHLITATGQRVTLRCSPRSGDLSVYWYQQSLDQGLQFLIQYYNGEERAKGNILERFSAQQFPDLHSELNLSSLELGDSALYFCASSVQGNYGYTFGSGTRLTVV.

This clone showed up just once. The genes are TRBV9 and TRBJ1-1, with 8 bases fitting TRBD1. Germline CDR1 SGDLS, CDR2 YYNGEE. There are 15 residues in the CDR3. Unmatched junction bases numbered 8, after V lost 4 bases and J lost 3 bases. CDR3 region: CASSPGSGGYTEAFF. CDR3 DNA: TGTGCCAGCAGCCCAGGCTCAGGGGGCTACACTGAAGCTTTCTTT.

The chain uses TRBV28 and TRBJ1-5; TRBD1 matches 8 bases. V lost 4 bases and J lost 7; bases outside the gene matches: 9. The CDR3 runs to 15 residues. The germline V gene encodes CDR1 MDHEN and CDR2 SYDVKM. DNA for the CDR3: TGTGCCAGCAGTTCTTCCAGGGGGCGAGGGCAGCCCCAGCATTTT. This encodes CASSSSRGRGQPQHF.

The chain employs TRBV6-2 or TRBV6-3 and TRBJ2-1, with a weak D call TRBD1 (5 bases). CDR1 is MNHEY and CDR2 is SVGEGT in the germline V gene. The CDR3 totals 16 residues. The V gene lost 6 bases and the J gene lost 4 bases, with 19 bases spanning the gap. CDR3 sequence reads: CASSSAGGRVYNEQFF. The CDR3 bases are TGTGCCAGCAGCTCTGCCGGTGGCAGGGTTTACAATGAGCAGTTCTTC.

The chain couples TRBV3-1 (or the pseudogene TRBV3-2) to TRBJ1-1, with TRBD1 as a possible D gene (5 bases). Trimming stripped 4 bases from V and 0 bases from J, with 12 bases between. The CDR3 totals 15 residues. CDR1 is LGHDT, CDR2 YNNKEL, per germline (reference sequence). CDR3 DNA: TGTGCCAGCAGCCCCGGAGGGGCGGTGAACACTGAAGCTTTCTTT. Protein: CASSPGGAVNTEAFF.

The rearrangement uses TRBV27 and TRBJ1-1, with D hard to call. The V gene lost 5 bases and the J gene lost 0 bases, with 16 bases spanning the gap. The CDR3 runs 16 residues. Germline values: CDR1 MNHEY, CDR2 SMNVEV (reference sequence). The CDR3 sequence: CASSPFAGYLNTEAFF. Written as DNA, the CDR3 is TGTGCCAGCAGTCCTTTCGCGGGATATCTGAACACTGAAGCTTTCTTT.

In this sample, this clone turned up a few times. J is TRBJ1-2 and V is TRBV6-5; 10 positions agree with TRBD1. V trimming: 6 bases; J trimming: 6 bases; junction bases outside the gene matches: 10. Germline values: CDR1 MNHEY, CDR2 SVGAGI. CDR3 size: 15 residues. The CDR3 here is CASRVGGTGVDGYTF. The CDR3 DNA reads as TGTGCCAGCAGGGTCGGAGGGACAGGGGTCGATGGCTACACCTTC.

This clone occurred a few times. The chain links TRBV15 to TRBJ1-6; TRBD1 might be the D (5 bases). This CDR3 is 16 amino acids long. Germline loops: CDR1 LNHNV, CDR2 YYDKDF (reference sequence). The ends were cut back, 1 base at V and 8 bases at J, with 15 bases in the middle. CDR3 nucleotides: TGTGCCACCAGCAGAGCTGGGGCAGGGAGGGATTCACCCCTCCACTTT. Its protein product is CATSRAGAGRDSPLHF.

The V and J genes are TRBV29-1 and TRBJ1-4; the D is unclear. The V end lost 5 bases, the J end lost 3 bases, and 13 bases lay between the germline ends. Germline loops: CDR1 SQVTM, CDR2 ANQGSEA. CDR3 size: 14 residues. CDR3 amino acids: CSVSSGSSNEKLFF. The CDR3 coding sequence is TGCAGCGTTAGTTCGGGATCTTCTAATGAAAAACTGTTTTTT.